Given below is one T cell receptor (beta chain) in context. This clonotype has only a few counts. There is no known antigen for this receptor. Base qualities are not recorded, but no much larger clone differs from it by a single base. These data come from a study of T cell repertoires in cytomegalovirus infection (dated by TCRdb to between 2019 and 2020). Background on the whole study: The HLA type of each donor mattered for the analysis, because public TCR beta signatures pointed to carriage of CMV infection along with the matching HLA type. Points the paper makes about the study in general: The ex vivo response was dominated by HLA-C-restricted CMV-specific TCR beta clonotypes, which also provided the single most frequent clonotype in two of eight donors. In both this cohort and an independent cohort of 352 donors, the cumulative frequency of public TCR beta family members distinguished carriers of CMV infection plus the relevant HLA type.

Instrument on record: Illumina HiSeq 1500. TCRdb reworked the public reads: Q25 trimming with fastp, MiXCR clone assembly, productive beta chains retained. Rows are combined by CDR3 protein, so each entry shows the most common genes and DNA. The sample table lists roughly 640,000 distinct CDR3 sequences, less than 25% of them with a count of one. Clones ranked in the top ten supply 8% of the sample. The CDR3 contains 12 residues, cysteine and phenylalanine counted. Only CDR3 DNA remains: 36 bases, in frame from the first base. V is reduced by 0 bases and J by 4 bases, leaving a spacing of 3 bases between them. The germline V gene yields MNHNS for CDR1 and SASEGT for CDR2.

The chain couples TRBV6-1 to TRBJ2-5; no D gene call is confident. This TCR was recovered from a human donor in good health (CMV status not recorded). Some clones in this sample may be carry-over from other donors' samples. Sequenced: CD8+ T cells from PBMCs. The CDR3 is CASSEAAETQYF. The nucleotide sequence reads as follows: TGTGCCAGCAGTGAAGCGGCAGAGACCCAGTACTTC.